This T cell receptor (beta chain) appears in the sequencing data of a study of T cells in Graves' hyperthyroidism and ophthalmopathy. Study details: Any treatment followed the collection of peripheral blood at initial diagnosis.

RNA transcripts served as the template for amplifying TCR beta CDR3 regions. RT-PCR in the first round (using the HTBI primer set) targeted the TCR CDR3. TCRdb re-derived calls from the multiplex PCR reads in MiXCR, one entry per CDR3 protein. This table holds under 650,000 distinct CDR3 sequences, around 16% found once. Graves' hyperthyroidism was deemed stable absent ophthalmopathy progression within 18 months. Uncontrolled infection, other autoimmune disease, pregnancy or lactation barred patients from enrollment. This sample holds PBMCs from under 11 ml fresh peripheral blood. Trimming took off 5 bases at V and 4 bases at J, with 18 bases between the two ends. CDR1 and CDR2 from the germline V gene are SGHAT and FQNNGV. The CDR3 length is 16 residues. The table lists this clonotype with many counts.

The chain links TRBV11-2 to TRBJ2-1, with D possibly TRBD2 on 6 matching bases. The source material was blood. The receptor was isolated from a woman aged 30 to 39 with Graves' hyperthyroidism. CDR3 in amino acids: CASSPRDFGVYNEQFF. In DNA form, the CDR3 reads TGTGCCAGCAGCCCGAGGGACTTCGGCGTTTACAATGAGCAGTTCTTC. Combining the CDR3 with reference TRBV11-2 and TRBJ2-1 gives the whole variable domain EAGVAQSPRYKIIEKRQSVAFWCNPISGHATLYWYQQILGQGPKLLIQFQNNGVVDDSQLPKDRFSAERLKGVDSTLKIQPAKLEDSAVYLCASSPRDFGVYNEQFFGPGTRLTVL.